A single sample gave rise to the 20 T cell receptor beta chains below, sequenced in a study of T cell responses to AZD1222 COVID-19 vaccine. The assay was immunoSEQ multiplex PCR, and TCRdb's table has in-frame clones only and misses some. The repertoire holds 120,000 or so clones, with about 88% as singletons. The specimen comprised peripheral blood, sampled 28 days after the second AZD1222 dose. Receptors were obtained from an adult who received the AZD1222 COVID-19 vaccine.

The chain joins TRBV27 to TRBJ1-1; D unresolved. The CDR3 sequence is 14 residues long. Germline loops: CDR1 MNHEY, CDR2 SMNVEV (reference sequence). The V and J ends lost 3 bases and 0 bases respectively, with 8 bases between them. CDR3 coding DNA: TGTGCCAGCAGTTTCTCCGGATTGAACACTGAAGCTTTCTTT. This encodes CASSFSGLNTEAFF.

The CDR3 coding sequence is TGTGCCAGCAGCTTAGAAACAGGGCGAAGATATGGCTACACCTTC. Its protein product is CASSLETGRRYGYTF. The chain links TRBV7-2 to TRBJ1-2; maybe TRBD1 (6 bases). V lost 1 base and J 5 bases, leaving 14 bases between the germline ends. The CDR3 totals 15 residues. From germline, CDR1 is SGHTA and CDR2 FQGNSA.

The chain has TRBV5-1 and TRBJ1-5; D gene ambiguous. Germline V gives CDR1 SGHRS, CDR2 YFSETQ. The length of the CDR3 is 16 residues. Trimming pared 1 base from V and 0 bases from J, leaving 11 bases between. CDR3 coding DNA: TGCGCCAGCAGCTTGAGCCCTACGGCTAGCAATCAGCCCCAGCATTTT. Translated, it gives CASSLSPTASNQPQHF.

This sequence joins TRBV18 and TRBJ1-1; D not certain. This CDR3 spans 12 amino acids. V was pared by 3 bases and J by 6 bases, with 8 bases between. CDR1 is KGHSH, CDR2 LQKENI, per germline. The CDR3 loop reads CASSPLDSEAFF. As DNA, the CDR3 is TGTGCCAGCTCACCTCTTGACTCTGAAGCTTTCTTT. The whole variable domain, filled in from reference TRBV18 and TRBJ1-1, reads NAGVMQNPRHLVRRRGQEARLRCSPMKGHSHVYWYRQLPEEGLKFMVYLQKENIIDESGMPKERFSAEFPKEGPSILRIQQVVRGDSAAYFCASSPLDSEAFFGQGTRLTVV.

V usage is TRBV28 and J usage is TRBJ2-5, with D unclear. CDR1 is MDHEN, CDR2 SYDVKM, per germline. The CDR3 consists of 12 residues. V lost 7 bases and J 7 bases, leaving 13 bases between the germline ends. CDR3 in amino acids: CASNLLGGTQYF. The CDR3 DNA reads as TGTGCCAGCAACCTTCTGGGCGGGACCCAGTACTTC.

The chain carries TRBV4-1 and TRBJ1-2, with 10 bases fitting TRBD1. This CDR3 has 13 amino acids. From germline, CDR1 is MGHRA and CDR2 YSYEKL. V shed 8 bases and J 7 bases; nucleotides not matched to a gene: 7. As DNA, the CDR3 is TGCGCCAGCCGGGGACAGGGGTTGGCTGGCTACACCTTC. Its translation is CASRGQGLAGYTF.

The chain combines TRBV2 with TRBJ2-1, with TRBD1 identical over 10 bases. J lost 1 base, V lost 9 bases, and 3 bases had no gene match. CDR3 length: 14 amino acids. Germline V gene data show CDR1 as SNHLY and CDR2 as FYNNEI. This chain's CDR3 is CARGGQGSYNEQFF. CDR3 sequence (DNA): TGTGCCAGAGGGGGACAGGGGTCCTACAATGAGCAGTTCTTC. The full variable domain, in which reference TRBV2 and TRBJ2-1 provide the parts outside the CDR3, is EPEVTQTPSHQVTQMGQEVILRCVPISNHLYFYWYRQILGQKVEFLVSFYNNEISEKSEIFDDQFSVERPDGSNFTLKIRSTKLEDSAMYFCARGGQGSYNEQFFGPGTRLTVL.

The chain is built from TRBV5-4 and TRBJ1-1; possibly TRBD1 for D (6 bases). Trimming cost V 4 bases and J 2 bases, with 12 bases left between them. The CDR3 totals 14 residues. Germline loops: CDR1 SGHNT, CDR2 YYREEE (reference sequence). DNA of the CDR3: TGTGCCAGCAGCCTAGAGGACAGCAACACTGAAGCTTTCTTT. Translated, it gives CASSLEDSNTEAFF.

The chain has TRBV6-4 and TRBJ2-3; no reliable D call. The CDR3 covers 13 residues. The V gene lost 2 bases and the J gene lost 3 bases, with 6 bases spanning the gap. Looked up from germline, CDR1 is MRHNA and CDR2 is SNTAGT. CDR3 amino acids: CASSDRMTDTQYF. CDR3 nucleotides: TGTGCCAGCAGTGACCGGATGACAGATACGCAGTATTTT.

This rearrangement joins TRBV30 to TRBJ2-7, with TRBD1 matching 9 bases. V was pared by 4 bases and J by 5 bases, with 9 bases of the junction left unmatched. Germline V gives CDR1 GTSNPN, CDR2 SVGIG (reference sequence). The CDR3 has 14 residues. CDR3 sequence (DNA): TGTGCCTGGACCCATGGGACAGGGTCCCACGAGCAGTACTTC. This sequence encodes CAWTHGTGSHEQYF.

V and J are TRBV28 and TRBJ1-2, with D possibly being TRBD1 (5 bases). V lost 3 bases, J lost 2 bases, and 13 bases lay in between. This CDR3 is built from 15 residues. Germline loops: CDR1 MDHEN, CDR2 SYDVKM. Here the CDR3 reads CASSFFPTANYGYTF. DNA of the CDR3: TGTGCCAGCAGTTTTTTCCCGACAGCGAACTATGGCTACACCTTC.

The chain employs TRBV11-2 and TRBJ2-2; maybe TRBD2 (7 bases). Trimming cost V 5 bases and J 8 bases, with 27 bases left between them. Germline values: CDR1 SGHAT, CDR2 FQNNGV. The CDR3 extends over 18 amino acids. The CDR3 nucleotides are TGTGCCAGCAGCCCCTTCGGAACGGGCGGGGGCGCGAGGGGGGAGCTGTTTTTT. It specifies CASSPFGTGGGARGELFF.

This clone was observed a handful of times. The chain uses TRBV3-1 (or the pseudogene TRBV3-2) and TRBJ2-7, with a possible D match to TRBD2 (6 bases). The CDR3 contains 13 residues. V was trimmed by 0 bases and J by 6 bases, leaving 9 bases between them. Germline values: CDR1 LGHDT, CDR2 YNNKEL (reference sequence). The CDR3 nucleotides are TGTGCCAGCAGCCAAGACGGAGGGAGCGAGCAGTACTTC. Its translation: CASSQDGGSEQYF.

The table lists this clone with a few counts. The CDR3 end shows no conserved phenylalanine or tryptophan, and so a read error is likely. No DNA is shown, since the ends of the CDR3 on it are uncertain; the CDR3 is the one TCRdb lists. The chain is built from TRBV20-1 and TRBJ1-1; whether TRBD1, the table's D call, matches the DNA was not checked. Germline V gene data show CDR1 as DFQATT and CDR2 as SNEGSKA (reference sequence). The CDR3 has 8 amino acids, counting both end residues. The CDR3 region is CSAPYSPL.

The chain uses TRBV5-1 and TRBJ1-5; D remains ambiguous. Germline V lookup: CDR1 SGHRS, CDR2 YFSETQ. The CDR3 length is 14 residues. Trimming took off 0 bases at V and 7 bases at J, with 11 bases between the two ends. In DNA form, the CDR3 reads TGCGCCAGCAGCTTGGAAGGGATGAGGCAGCCCCAGCATTTT. Translation: CASSLEGMRQPQHF.

V usage is TRBV4-3 and J usage is TRBJ2-3; 11 bases map to TRBD2. Germline CDR1 reads LGHNA; CDR2 reads YSLEER. This CDR3 is 18 amino acids long. V lost 0 bases and J lost 3; bases outside the gene matches: 8. CDR3 sequence: CASSQELTSGGETDTQYF. The DNA for the CDR3 is TGCGCCAGCAGCCAAGAGCTTACTAGCGGGGGTGAGACAGATACGCAGTATTTT.

CDR3 in DNA: TGTGCCAGCTCGCCCGGGACAGGGGGAGAGACCCAGTACTTC. Its translation: CASSPGTGGETQYF. V gene TRBV18 combines with J gene TRBJ2-5; 11 bases match TRBD1. Per the germline V gene, CDR1 is KGHSH and CDR2 is LQKENI. V dropped 6 bases and J dropped 4; count of bases not matched to a gene: 4. This CDR3 is 14 amino acids long.

J is TRBJ1-4 and V is TRBV18; D not certain. V shed 5 bases and J shed 0 bases, with 19 bases lying between them. CDR3 size: 18 residues. Germline V gene lookup returns CDR1 KGHSH and CDR2 LQKENI. The CDR3 nucleotides are TGTGCCAGCTCAATCGGAGTCCTAAATTTTGCAACTAATGAAAAACTGTTTTTT. It yields the protein CASSIGVLNFATNEKLFF.

This chain connects TRBV5-1 to TRBJ1-1; 8 bases align to TRBD1. Germline-derived CDR1 and CDR2 are SGHRS and YFSETQ. The CDR3 length is 14 residues. With 2 bases clipped from V and 6 bases from J, the junction kept 6 bases outside the gene matches. CDR3 bases: TGCGCCAGCAGCTTTATCCAGGGGGCCGCTGAAGCTTTCTTT. This encodes CASSFIQGAAEAFF.

CDR3 sequence reads: CASSILGGAYNSPLHF. Written as DNA, the CDR3 is TGTGCCAGTAGTATTTTAGGGGGAGCCTATAATTCACCCCTCCACTTT. The rearrangement joins TRBV19 to TRBJ1-6; perhaps TRBD1 as D (6 bases). Trimming removed 3 bases at V and 2 bases at J, with 11 bases between. The length of the CDR3 is 16 residues. Germline-derived CDR1 and CDR2 are LNHDA and SQIVND (reference sequence).